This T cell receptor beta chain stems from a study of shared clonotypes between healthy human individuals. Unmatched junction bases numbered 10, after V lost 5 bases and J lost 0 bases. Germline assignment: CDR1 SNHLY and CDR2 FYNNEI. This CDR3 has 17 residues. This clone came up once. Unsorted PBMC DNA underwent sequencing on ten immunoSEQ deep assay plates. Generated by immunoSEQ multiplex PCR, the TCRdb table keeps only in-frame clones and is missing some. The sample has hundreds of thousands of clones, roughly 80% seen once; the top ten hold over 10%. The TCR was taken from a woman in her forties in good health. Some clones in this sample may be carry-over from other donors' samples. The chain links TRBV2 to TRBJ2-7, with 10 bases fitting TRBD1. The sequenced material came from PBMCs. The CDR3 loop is CASSIPRDRGYSYEQYF. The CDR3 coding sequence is TGTGCCAGCAGTATACCCCGGGACAGGGGTTACTCCTACGAGCAGTACTTC.